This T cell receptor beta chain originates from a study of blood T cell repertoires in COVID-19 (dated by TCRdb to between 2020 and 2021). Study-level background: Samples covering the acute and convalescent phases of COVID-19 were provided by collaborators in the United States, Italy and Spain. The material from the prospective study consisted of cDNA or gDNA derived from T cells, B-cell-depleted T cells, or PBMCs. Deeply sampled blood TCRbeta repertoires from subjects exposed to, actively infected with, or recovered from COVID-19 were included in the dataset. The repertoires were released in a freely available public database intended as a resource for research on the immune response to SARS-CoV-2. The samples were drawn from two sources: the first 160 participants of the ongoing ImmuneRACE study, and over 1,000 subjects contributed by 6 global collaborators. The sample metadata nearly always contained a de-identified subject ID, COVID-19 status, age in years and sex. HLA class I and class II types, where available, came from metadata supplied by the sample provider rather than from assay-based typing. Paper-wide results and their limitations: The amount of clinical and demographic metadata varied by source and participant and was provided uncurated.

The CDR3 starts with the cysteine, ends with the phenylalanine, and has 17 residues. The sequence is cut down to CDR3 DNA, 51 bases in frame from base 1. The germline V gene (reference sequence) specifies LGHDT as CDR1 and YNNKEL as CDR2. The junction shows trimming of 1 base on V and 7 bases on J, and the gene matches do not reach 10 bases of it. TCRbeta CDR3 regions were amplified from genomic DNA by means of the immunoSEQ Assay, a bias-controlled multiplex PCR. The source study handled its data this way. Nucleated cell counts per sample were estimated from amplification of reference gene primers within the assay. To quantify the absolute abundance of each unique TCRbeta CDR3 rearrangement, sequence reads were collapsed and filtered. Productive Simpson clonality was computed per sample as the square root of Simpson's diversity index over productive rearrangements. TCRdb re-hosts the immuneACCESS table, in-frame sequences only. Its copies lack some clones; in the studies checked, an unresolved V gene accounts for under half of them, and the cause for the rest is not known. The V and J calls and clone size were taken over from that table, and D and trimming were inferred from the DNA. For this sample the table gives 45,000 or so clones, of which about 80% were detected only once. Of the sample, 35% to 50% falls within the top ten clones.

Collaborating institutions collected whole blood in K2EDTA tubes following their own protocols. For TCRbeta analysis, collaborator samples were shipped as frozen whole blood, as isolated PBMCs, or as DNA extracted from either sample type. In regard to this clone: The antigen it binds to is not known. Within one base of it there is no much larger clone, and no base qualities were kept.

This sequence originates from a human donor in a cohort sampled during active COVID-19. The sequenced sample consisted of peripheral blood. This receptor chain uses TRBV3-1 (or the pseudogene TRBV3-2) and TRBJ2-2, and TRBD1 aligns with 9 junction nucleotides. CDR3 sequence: CASSQGTGTGQVGELFF. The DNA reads TGTGCCAGCAGCCAAGGCACCGGGACAGGGCAGGTCGGGGAGCTGTTTTTT.